This is a list of T cell receptor beta chains from one sample in a study of T cell clones after liver transplantation. Libraries were prepared by immunoSEQ multiplex PCR; TCRdb keeps only in-frame clonotypes and omits some of them. The sample consists of some 75,000 clones, 75% to 85% of them appearing once. The sequencing here drew on CD4+ T cells from blood, taken before liver transplant. The receptor source for this set is a human donor who received a liver transplant. CDR3s leave out the opening cysteine and the closing phenylalanine or tryptophan. The D gene is left open where the match is weak.

>TRBJ2-4|.|TRBV2
ASRGPRGAKNIQY
>TRBJ1-5|.|TRBV21-1
ASSKEVPCQPQH
>TRBJ1-1|.|TRBV28
AIRGGTEAF
>TRBJ2-7|.|TRBV7-2
ASSWSPGRREEQY
>TRBJ1-2|.|TRBV4-2
ASSQGRVDGYT
>TRBJ2-3|TRBD1|TRBV5-1
ASSLAPGGDTQY
>TRBJ2-1|TRBD1|TRBV16
ASSPLGTGYNEQF
>TRBJ1-5|.|TRBV6-9
ASRPASGGCNQPQH
>TRBJ2-3|TRBD1|TRBV19
ASKPGTGGHTDTQY
>TRBJ1-1|.|TRBV9
ASGDPRGNTEAF
>TRBJ2-5|TRBD1|TRBV28
ASITGDSQETQY
>TRBJ1-2|.|TRBV11-2
ASRTLKGRDGYT
>TRBJ2-7|.|TRBV27
ASSTTSTGSFSYEQY
>TRBJ2-3|.|TRBV6-4
ASSDLGRGDTQY
>TRBJ1-2|.|TRBV5-4
ASSLLGGNYGYT
>TRBJ2-5|TRBD2|TRBV30
AWTDGGETQY
>TRBJ2-7|TRBD2|TRBV27
ASSLWEGNRGEQY
>TRBJ1-4|.|TRBV7-2
ASSLAGAGEKLF
>TRBJ2-7|.|TRBV29-1
VAGNAYEQY
>TRBJ2-7|TRBD1|TRBV5-1
ASSSTLGQGPSYEQY
>TRBJ1-2|.|TRBV29-1
SVVELSDGYT
>TRBJ2-7|TRBD2|TRBV18
ASSPPGLAGEYEQY
>TRBJ2-5|.|TRBV15
ATSSQEETQY
>TRBJ1-4|TRBD1|TRBV5-6
ASTVGGQVPSKLF
>TRBJ2-3|.|TRBV27
ASSRQTRTDTQY
>TRBJ2-1|.|TRBV28
ASTLADEQF
>TRBJ1-5|TRBD1|TRBV11-2
ASSFDGQVSNQPQH
>TRBJ1-1|TRBD1|TRBV7-9
ASSSKLDRGNTEAF
>TRBJ1-2|.|TRBV28
ASSMWADYGYT
>TRBJ1-5|.|TRBV6-1
ASSEEKGVVRNQPQH
>TRBJ2-6|.|TRBV5-1
ASSSIGQFMGSGANVLT
>TRBJ2-7|TRBD1|TRBV19
ASSQPGQGYEQY
>TRBJ1-3|.|TRBV6-1
ASSKTGDSGNTIY